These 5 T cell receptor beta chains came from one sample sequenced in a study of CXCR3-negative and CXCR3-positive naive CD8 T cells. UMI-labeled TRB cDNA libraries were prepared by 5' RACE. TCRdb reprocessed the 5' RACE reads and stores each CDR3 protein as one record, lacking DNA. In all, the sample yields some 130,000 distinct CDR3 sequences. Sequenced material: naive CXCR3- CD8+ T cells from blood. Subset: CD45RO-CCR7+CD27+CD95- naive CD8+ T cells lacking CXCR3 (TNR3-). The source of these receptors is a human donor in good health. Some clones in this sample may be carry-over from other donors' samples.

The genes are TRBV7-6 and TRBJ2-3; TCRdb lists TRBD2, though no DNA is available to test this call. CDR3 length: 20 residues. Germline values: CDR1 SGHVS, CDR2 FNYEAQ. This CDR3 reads CASSLEVELAEKTSTDTQYF.

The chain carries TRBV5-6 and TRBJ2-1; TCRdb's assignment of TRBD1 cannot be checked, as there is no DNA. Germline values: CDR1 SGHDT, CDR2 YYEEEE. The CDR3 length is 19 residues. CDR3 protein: CASSLGTGEVLRSYNEQFF.

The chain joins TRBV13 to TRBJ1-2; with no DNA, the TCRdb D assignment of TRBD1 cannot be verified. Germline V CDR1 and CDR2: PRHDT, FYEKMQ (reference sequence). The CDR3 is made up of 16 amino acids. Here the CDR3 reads CASSLGGQDSNYGYTF.

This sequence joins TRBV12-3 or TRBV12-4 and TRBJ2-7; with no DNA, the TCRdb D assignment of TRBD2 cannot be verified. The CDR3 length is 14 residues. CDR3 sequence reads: CASSQQDSSYEQYF.

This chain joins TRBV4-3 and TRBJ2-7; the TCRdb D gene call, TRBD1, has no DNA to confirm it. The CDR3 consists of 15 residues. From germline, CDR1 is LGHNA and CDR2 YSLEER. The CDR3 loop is CASSQEDREDYEQYF.